A single sample is the source of the 7 T cell receptor beta chains below, sequenced in a study of cytomegalovirus exposure and HLA in healthy donors. The study ran its PCR with 60 Vbeta and 13 Jbeta primers. Clones were read by immunoSEQ multiplex PCR, and TCRdb kept only the in-frame ones, dropping some. The data hold more than 95,000 clones, with 60% to 85% observed a single time. The sequenced sample consisted of PBMCs. The receptors originated from a woman between 18 and 29 years old in good health and CMV-seropositive.

The chain employs TRBV2 and TRBJ1-1; the match to TRBD1 covers 7 bases. Germline lookup yields CDR1 SNHLY and CDR2 FYNNEI. The junction had 8 bases not matched to a gene; V was cut back by 5 bases and J by 5 bases. The length of the CDR3 is 14 residues. CDR3 loop: CASSRDSTGTEAFF. The CDR3 coding sequence is TGTGCCAGCAGTCGGGACAGCACGGGGACTGAAGCTTTCTTT.

The chain combines TRBV28 with TRBJ2-7; D ambiguous. The CDR3 runs to 11 residues. The germline gives CDR1 MDHEN, CDR2 SYDVKM. Trimming took off 6 bases at V and 3 bases at J, with 6 bases between the two ends. The CDR3 reads CASSTSYEQYF. The CDR3 nucleotides are TGTGCCAGCAGCACCAGCTACGAGCAGTACTTC.

The V call is TRBV4-1, the J call TRBJ1-6; 7 nucleotides match TRBD1. Germline CDR1 reads MGHRA; CDR2 reads YSYEKL. With V trimmed by 0 bases and J by 9 bases, 8 bases remained unmatched. This CDR3 has 16 amino acids. DNA for the CDR3: TGCGCCAGCAGCCAAGAGGGAGGACAGGTAGTTTCACCCCTCCACTTT. It specifies CASSQEGGQVVSPLHF.

The rearrangement links TRBV28 to TRBJ2-1, with 12 bases aligning to TRBD2. The CDR3 totals 14 residues. Germline trimming cut 10 bases from V and 6 bases from J; bases unmatched to any gene: 7. Germline-derived CDR1 and CDR2 are MDHEN and SYDVKM. The CDR3 loop is CATNGLAGSNEQFF. The CDR3 bases are TGTGCCACCAATGGACTAGCGGGAAGCAATGAGCAGTTCTTC.

This chain connects TRBV6-1 to TRBJ1-5; D is ambiguous. The CDR3 is 13 residues long. The V end lost 10 bases, the J end lost 7 bases, and 17 bases lay between the germline ends. Germline V gives CDR1 MNHNS, CDR2 SASEGT. The CDR3 nucleotides are TGTGCCACCGCGCGGGGTTTCGGGCAGCCCCAGCATTTT. The encoded protein is CATARGFGQPQHF.

This clone appeared once. The V gene is TRBV29-1, the J gene TRBJ1-1; no firm D call. The CDR3 covers 12 residues. The germline gives CDR1 SQVTM, CDR2 ANQGSEA. The ends were cut back, 4 bases at V and 1 base at J, with 7 bases in the middle. CDR3 sequence: CSVVGGNTEAFF. CDR3 DNA: TGCAGCGTTGTAGGAGGGAACACTGAAGCTTTCTTT.

The genes are TRBV20-1 and TRBJ2-1; perhaps TRBD2 as D (6 bases). The ends were cut back, 6 bases at V and 8 bases at J, with 11 bases in the middle. This CDR3 comprises 11 residues. CDR1 and CDR2 from the germline V gene are DFQATT and SNEGSKA (reference sequence). CDR3 nucleotide sequence: TGCAGTGCCCCGGGAGTGTATGAGCAGTTCTTC. Translation: CSAPGVYEQFF.